Listed below are T cell receptor beta chains from one sample, sequenced in a study of Ad26.COV2.S vaccination and SARS-CoV-2 variants. The assay was immunoSEQ multiplex PCR, and TCRdb's table has in-frame clones only and misses some. The data hold around 370,000 clones, with about 85% observed a single time. The sample in question was peripheral blood, obtained in a trial of Ad26.COV2.S vaccine versus placebo. The receptors were sampled from a person between 18 and 65 years old who received the Ad26.COV2.S COVID-19 vaccine or a placebo. CDR3s include the opening cysteine and the closing phenylalanine or tryptophan. A D gene is named only where the DNA matches it firmly. The size entry is marked missing in some rows and otherwise reads once, few, many or a size class.

J gene,CDR3 length,V gene,D gene,clone size,CDR3 DNA,CDR3 protein
TRBJ2-6,15,TRBV19,NA,NA,TGTGCCAGTAGGGGTGCTGGCTCTGGGGCCAACGTCCTGACTTTC,CASRGAGSGANVLTF
TRBJ2-1,15,TRBV5-1,NA,NA,TGCGCCAGCAACCCCGGCAGGGGGGGAAGAAATGAGCAGTTCTTC,CASNPGRGGRNEQFF
TRBJ2-7,13,TRBV5-8,NA,many,TGTGCCAGCAGCCCGAGTGGTTCCTACGAGCAGTACTTC,CASSPSGSYEQYF
TRBJ2-7,16,TRBV6-5,NA,once,TGTGCCAGCAGTTACAGCTGGGAGGGGGGACTCTACGAGCAGTACTTC,CASSYSWEGGLYEQYF
TRBJ1-4,11,TRBV30,NA,NA,TGTGCCTGGAGTGTAGGTGGGAAACTGTTTTTT,CAWSVGGKLFF
TRBJ2-2,18,TRBV27,TRBD2,NA,TGTGCCAGCAGTTTATCTAAGACTAGCGGGGGGGCGGCCGGGGAGCTGTTTTTT,CASSLSKTSGGAAGELFF
TRBJ2-5,16,TRBV24-1,TRBD1,NA,TGTGCCACCAGTGATTCCAGGGGGCTTTGGGGAGAGACCCAGTACTTC,CATSDSRGLWGETQYF
TRBJ1-4,13,TRBV12-3/TRBV12-4,TRBD1,NA,TGTGCCAGCAGTTTCGGGACAGATGAAAAACTGTTTTTT,CASSFGTDEKLFF
TRBJ2-4,17,TRBV13,NA,once,TGTGCCAGCAGCTTCGGTGTAGGGTGGGGAGTCAAAAACATTCAGTACTTC,CASSFGVGWGVKNIQYF
TRBJ2-7,15,TRBV27,TRBD1,NA,TGTGCCAGCAGTTGGGACAGGGGGCTCTCCTACGAGCAGTACTTC,CASSWDRGLSYEQYF
TRBJ2-4,12,TRBV12-3/TRBV12-4,NA,NA,TGTGCCAGCAGCCCTACCTACGGAGTTCAGTACTTC,CASSPTYGVQYF
TRBJ2-7,18,TRBV15,TRBD1,NA,TGTGCCACCCGTCCCGGGACAGGGGACAGCGGGAACCCCTACGAGCAGTACTTC,CATRPGTGDSGNPYEQYF